This TCR beta chain is from a study of T cell responses to AZD1222 COVID-19 vaccine. The table came from immunoSEQ multiplex PCR; TCRdb's copy has only in-frame clones and leaves some out. The sample lists 100,000 to 150,000 clones, approximately 88% occurring once. V lost 3 bases, J lost 2 bases, and 11 bases lay in between. Germline values: CDR1 SEHNR, CDR2 FQNEAQ (reference sequence). The CDR3 length is 14 residues. This sequence joins TRBV7-9 and TRBJ2-7; D might be TRBD1 or TRBD2, each matching 5 bases. Sample: peripheral blood, taken on day 0 of AZD1222 vaccination. This TCR was sampled from an adult in good health. CDR3 in DNA: TGTGCCAGCAGCTTTGGGACGGCCACCTACGAGCAGTACTTC. Protein product: CASSFGTATYEQYF.